This T cell receptor (beta chain) was found in a study of T cells in narcolepsy. CDR3 size: 18 residues. V was pared by 0 bases and J by 0 bases, with 15 bases between. Germline CDR1 is MGHRA and CDR2 is YSYEKL. Only in-frame clones appear in the TCRdb table, and some are missing; sequencing was by immunoSEQ multiplex PCR. The table lists some 30,000 clones, around nine tenths of them singletons. V usage is TRBV4-1 and J usage is TRBJ1-5; unclear D gene. The origin of this receptor is a human donor with narcolepsy. The sequencing input was CD45RA- memory CD4+ T cells from PBMCs. The CDR3 spells CASSQDPPQANSNQPQHF. The CDR3 DNA reads TGCGCCAGCAGCCAAGATCCACCCCAGGCTAATAGCAATCAGCCCCAGCATTTT.